The clone carrying this T cell receptor beta chain showed up just once. V lost 10 bases to trimming and J lost 5 bases; unmatched junction nucleotides: 7. Germline-derived CDR1 and CDR2 are MDHEN and SYDVKM. The CDR3 has 13 residues. Measured with immunoSEQ multiplex PCR; TCRdb has only the in-frame clones, and not every one. Here the sample spans about 94,000 clones, nearly 97% being singletons. This entry belongs to a study of technical replicates of blood from four donors. The sequenced sample consisted of T cells isolated from PBMCs. This clonotype was obtained from a human donor in good health. The chain has TRBV28 and TRBJ1-4; TRBD1 agrees at 7 bases. This CDR3 is CATRDSLNEKLFF. The CDR3 DNA is TGTGCCACCAGGGACAGTCTAAATGAAAAACTGTTTTTT.